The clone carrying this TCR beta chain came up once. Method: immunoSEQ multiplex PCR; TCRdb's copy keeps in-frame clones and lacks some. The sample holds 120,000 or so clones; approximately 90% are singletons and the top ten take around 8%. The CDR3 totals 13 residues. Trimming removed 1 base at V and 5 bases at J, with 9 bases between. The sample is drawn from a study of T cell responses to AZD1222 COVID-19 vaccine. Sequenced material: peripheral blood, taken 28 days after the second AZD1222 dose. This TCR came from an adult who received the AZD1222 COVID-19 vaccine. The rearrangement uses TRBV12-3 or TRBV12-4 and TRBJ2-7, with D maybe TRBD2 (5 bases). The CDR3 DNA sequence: TGTGCCAGCAGTTTAGGGCAGCGGAACGAGCAGTACTTC. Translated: CASSLGQRNEQYF.